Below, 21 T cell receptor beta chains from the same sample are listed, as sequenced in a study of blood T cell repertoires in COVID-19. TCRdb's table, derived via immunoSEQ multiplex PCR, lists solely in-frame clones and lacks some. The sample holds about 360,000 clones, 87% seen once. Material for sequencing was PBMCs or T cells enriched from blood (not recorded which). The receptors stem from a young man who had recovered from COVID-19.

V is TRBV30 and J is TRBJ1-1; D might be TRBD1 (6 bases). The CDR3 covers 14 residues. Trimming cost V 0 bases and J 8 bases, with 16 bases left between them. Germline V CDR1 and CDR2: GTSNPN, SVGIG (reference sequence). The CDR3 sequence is CAWSVGGLTSEAFF. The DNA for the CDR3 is TGTGCCTGGAGTGTAGGGGGACTGACTAGCGAAGCTTTCTTT. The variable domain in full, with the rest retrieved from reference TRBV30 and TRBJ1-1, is SQTIHQWPATLVQPVGSPLSLECTVEGTSNPNLYWYRQAAGRGLQLLFYSVGIGQISSEVPQNLSASRPQDRQFILSSKKLLLSDSGFYLCAWSVGGLTSEAFFGQGTRLTVV.

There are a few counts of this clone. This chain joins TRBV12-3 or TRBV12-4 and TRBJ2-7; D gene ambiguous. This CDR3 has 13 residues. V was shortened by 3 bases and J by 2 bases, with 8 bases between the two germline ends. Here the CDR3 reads CASSLYTTYEQYF. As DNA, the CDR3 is TGTGCCAGCAGTTTGTACACCACCTACGAGCAGTACTTC.

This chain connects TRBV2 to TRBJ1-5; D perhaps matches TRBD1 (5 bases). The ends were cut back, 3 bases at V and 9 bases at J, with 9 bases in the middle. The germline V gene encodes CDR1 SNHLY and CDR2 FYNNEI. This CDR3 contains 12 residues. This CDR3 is CASSDPGRPQHF. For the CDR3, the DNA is TGTGCCAGCAGTGACCCAGGGCGGCCCCAGCATTTT.

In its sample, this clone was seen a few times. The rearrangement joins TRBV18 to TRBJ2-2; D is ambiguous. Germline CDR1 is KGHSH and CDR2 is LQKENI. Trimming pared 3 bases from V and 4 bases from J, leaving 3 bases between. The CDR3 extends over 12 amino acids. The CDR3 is CASSPITGELFF. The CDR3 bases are TGTGCCAGCTCACCCATCACCGGGGAGCTGTTTTTT.

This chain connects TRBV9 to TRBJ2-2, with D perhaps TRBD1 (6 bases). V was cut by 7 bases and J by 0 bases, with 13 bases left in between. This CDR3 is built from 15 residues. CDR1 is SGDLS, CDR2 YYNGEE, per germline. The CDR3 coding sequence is TGTGCCAGCGGTTGGACAGCAACGAACACCGGGGAGCTGTTTTTT. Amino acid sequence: CASGWTATNTGELFF.

The CDR3 loop reads CASSIGLTSGNTIYF. As DNA, the CDR3 is TGTGCCAGTAGTATTGGACTGACTTCTGGAAACACCATATATTTT. V usage is TRBV19 and J usage is TRBJ1-3; D call uncertain. V was cut by 3 bases and J by 1 base, with 10 bases left in between. Per the germline V gene, CDR1 is LNHDA and CDR2 is SQIVND (reference sequence). This CDR3 is built from 15 residues.

The CDR3 nucleotides are TGCGCCAGCAGTGATTCCGGAGAGAGCTCCTATAATTCACCCCTCCACTTT. Translated, it gives CASSDSGESSYNSPLHF. The rearrangement links TRBV10-2 to TRBJ1-6; D uncertain. This CDR3 is 17 amino acids long. V gave up 3 bases and J gave up 0 bases, with 12 bases separating them. Germline-derived CDR1 and CDR2 are WSHSY and SAAADI.

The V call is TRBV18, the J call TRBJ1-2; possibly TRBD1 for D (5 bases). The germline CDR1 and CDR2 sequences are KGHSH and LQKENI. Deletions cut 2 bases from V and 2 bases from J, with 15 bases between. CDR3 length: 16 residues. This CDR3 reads CASSPSQGSRNYGYTF. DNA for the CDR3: TGTGCCAGCTCACCATCGCAGGGATCCAGAAACTATGGCTACACCTTC.

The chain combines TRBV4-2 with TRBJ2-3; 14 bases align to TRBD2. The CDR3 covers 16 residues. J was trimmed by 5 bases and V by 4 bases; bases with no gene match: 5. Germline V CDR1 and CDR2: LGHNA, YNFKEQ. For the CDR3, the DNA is TGTGCCAGCAGCCCCTGGACTAGCGGGGGGCAAGATACGCAGTATTTT. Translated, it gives CASSPWTSGGQDTQYF.

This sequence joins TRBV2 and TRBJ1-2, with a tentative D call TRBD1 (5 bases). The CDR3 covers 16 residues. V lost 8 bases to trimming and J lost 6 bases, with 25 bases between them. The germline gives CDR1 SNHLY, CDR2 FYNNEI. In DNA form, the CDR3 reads TGTGCCAGCGAATCCTACTGGCAGGGAGGGTTGAATGGCTACACCTTC. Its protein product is CASESYWQGGLNGYTF.

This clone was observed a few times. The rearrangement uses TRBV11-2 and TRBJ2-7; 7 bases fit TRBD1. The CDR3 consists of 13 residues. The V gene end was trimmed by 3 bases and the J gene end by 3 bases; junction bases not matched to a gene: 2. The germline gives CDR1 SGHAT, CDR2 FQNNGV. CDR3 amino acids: CASSLGQHYEQYF. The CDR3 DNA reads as TGTGCCAGCAGCTTGGGACAGCACTACGAGCAGTACTTC.

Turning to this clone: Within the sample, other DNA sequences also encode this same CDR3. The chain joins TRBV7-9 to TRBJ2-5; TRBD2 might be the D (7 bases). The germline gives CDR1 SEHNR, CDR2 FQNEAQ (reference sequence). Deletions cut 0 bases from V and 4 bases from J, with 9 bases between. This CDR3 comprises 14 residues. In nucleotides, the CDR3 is TGTGCCAGCAGCTTAGCGGGGGGGCCAGAGACCCAGTACTTC. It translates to CASSLAGGPETQYF. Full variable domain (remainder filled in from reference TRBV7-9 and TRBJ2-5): DTGVSQNPRHKITKRGQNVTFRCDPISEHNRLYWYRQTLGQGPEFLTYFQNEAQLEKSRLLSDRFSAERPKGSFSTLEIQRTEQGDSAMYLCASSLAGGPETQYFGPGTRLLVL.

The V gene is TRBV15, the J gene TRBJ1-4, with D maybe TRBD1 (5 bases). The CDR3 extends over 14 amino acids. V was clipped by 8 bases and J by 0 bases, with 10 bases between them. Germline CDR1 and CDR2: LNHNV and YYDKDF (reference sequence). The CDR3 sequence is CATGANPTNEKLFF. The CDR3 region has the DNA TGTGCCACCGGGGCGAACCCAACTAATGAAAAACTGTTTTTT. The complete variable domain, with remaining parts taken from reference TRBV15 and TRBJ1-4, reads DAMVIQNPRYQVTQFGKPVTLSCSQTLNHNVMYWYQQKSSQAPKLLFHYYDKDFNNEADTPDNFQSRRPNTSFCFLDIRSPGLGDTAMYLCATGANPTNEKLFFGSGTQLSVL.

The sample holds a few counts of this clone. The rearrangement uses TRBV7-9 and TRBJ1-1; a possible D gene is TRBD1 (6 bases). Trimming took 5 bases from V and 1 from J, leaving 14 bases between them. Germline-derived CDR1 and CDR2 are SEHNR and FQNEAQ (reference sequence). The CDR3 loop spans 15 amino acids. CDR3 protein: CASSPRQEANTEAFF. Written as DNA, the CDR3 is TGTGCCAGCAGCCCCCGACAGGAAGCGAACACTGAAGCTTTCTTT.

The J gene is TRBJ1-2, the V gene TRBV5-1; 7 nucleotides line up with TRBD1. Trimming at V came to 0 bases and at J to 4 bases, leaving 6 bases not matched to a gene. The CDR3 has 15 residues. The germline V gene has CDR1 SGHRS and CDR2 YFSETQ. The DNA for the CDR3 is TGCGCCAGCAGCTTGGCTGGGGACAGTACCTATGGCTACACCTTC. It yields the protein CASSLAGDSTYGYTF.

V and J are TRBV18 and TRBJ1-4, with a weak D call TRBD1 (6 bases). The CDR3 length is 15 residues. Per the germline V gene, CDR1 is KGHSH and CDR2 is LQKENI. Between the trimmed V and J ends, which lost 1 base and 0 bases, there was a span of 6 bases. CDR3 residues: CASSPRQATNEKLFF. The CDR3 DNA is TGTGCCAGCTCACCACGACAGGCAACTAATGAAAAACTGTTTTTT.

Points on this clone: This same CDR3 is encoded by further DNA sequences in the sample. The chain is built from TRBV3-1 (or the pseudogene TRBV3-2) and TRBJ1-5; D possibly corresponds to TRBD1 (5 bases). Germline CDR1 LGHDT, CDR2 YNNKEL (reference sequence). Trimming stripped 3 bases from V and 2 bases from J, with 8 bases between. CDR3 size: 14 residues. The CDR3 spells CASSQAGGNQPQHF. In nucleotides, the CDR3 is TGTGCCAGCAGCCAGGCGGGGGGCAATCAGCCCCAGCATTTT.

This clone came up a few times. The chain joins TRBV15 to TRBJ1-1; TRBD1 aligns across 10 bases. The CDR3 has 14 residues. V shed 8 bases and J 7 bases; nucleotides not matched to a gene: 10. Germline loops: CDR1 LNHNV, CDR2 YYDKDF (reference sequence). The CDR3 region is CATGKDRGRIEAFF. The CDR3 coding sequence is TGTGCCACCGGAAAAGACAGGGGGCGCATTGAAGCTTTCTTT.

The CDR3 DNA follows: TGTGCCTGGAGTTACAGGGGCCCAACTGAAGCTTTCTTT. Translation gives CAWSYRGPTEAFF. This rearrangement joins TRBV30 to TRBJ1-1; TRBD1 agrees at 7 bases. The CDR3 has 13 residues. The germline CDR1 and CDR2 sequences are GTSNPN and SVGIG (reference sequence). With V trimmed by 2 bases and J by 5 bases, 5 bases remained unmatched. Supplemented by reference TRBV30 and TRBJ1-1, the full variable domain reads SQTIHQWPATLVQPVGSPLSLECTVEGTSNPNLYWYRQAAGRGLQLLFYSVGIGQISSEVPQNLSASRPQDRQFILSSKKLLLSDSGFYLCAWSYRGPTEAFFGQGTRLTVV.

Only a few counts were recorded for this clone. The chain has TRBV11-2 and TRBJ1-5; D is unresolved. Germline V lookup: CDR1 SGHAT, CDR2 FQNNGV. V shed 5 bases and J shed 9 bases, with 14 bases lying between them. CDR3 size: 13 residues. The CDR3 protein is CASSRGKVMPQHF. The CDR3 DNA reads TGTGCCAGCAGCCGAGGGAAGGTGATGCCCCAGCATTTT.

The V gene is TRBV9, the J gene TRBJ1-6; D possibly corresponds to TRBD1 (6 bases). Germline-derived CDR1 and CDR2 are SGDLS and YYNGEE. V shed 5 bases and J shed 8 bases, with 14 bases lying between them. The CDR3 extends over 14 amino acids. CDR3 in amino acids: CASSETGSDSPLHF. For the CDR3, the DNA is TGTGCCAGCAGTGAGACAGGTTCGGATTCACCCCTCCACTTT.